Following are 4 T cell receptor beta chains from one sample sequenced in a study of T-cell reconstitution after alpha-beta-depleted transplantation in children. The TCRbeta library was prepared with unique molecular identifiers. TCRdb re-called the PCR reads with MiXCR, one entry per CDR3 protein. The sample shows 70,000 to 95,000 distinct CDR3 sequences, less than 20% of them seen only once. The source was PBMCs, mostly from graft donor cells, collected 180 days after TCRalphabeta/CD19-depleted stem cell transplant. These receptors were taken from a male patient between 2 and 10 years old who had a stem cell transplant for acute lymphoblastic leukemia, so the T cells may come from the graft donor.

This clonotype has only a few counts. The V and J genes are TRBV29-1 and TRBJ1-1; possibly TRBD1 for D (5 bases). Germline CDR1 reads SQVTM; CDR2 reads ANQGSEA. This CDR3 is built from 17 residues. V lost 3 bases, J lost 3 bases, and 23 bases lay in between. The CDR3 sequence is CSVDDQGLASLYTEAFF. For the CDR3, the DNA is TGCAGCGTTGACGACCAGGGTCTCGCATCGCTATACACTGAAGCTTTCTTT. The variable domain in full, with the rest retrieved from reference TRBV29-1 and TRBJ1-1, is SAVISQKPSRDICQRGTSLTIQCQVDSQVTMMFWYRQQPGQSLTLIATANQGSEATYESGFVIDKFPISRPNLTFSTLTVSNMSPEDSSIYLCSVDDQGLASLYTEAFFGQGTRLTVV.

Comment on this clonotype: At one end, the junction sequence differs from germline, possibly due to a read error. J is TRBJ2-1 and V is TRBV20-1; TRBD2 agrees at 11 bases. CDR3 length: 18 amino acids. The germline gives CDR1 DFQATT, CDR2 SNEGSKA (reference sequence). The CDR3 region is CCAFSPPSGGPAYNEQFF. In nucleotides, the CDR3 is TGCTGTGCTTTTTCCCCTCCTAGCGGGGGGCCTGCCTACAATGAGCAGTTCTTC.

This clonotype occurred a few times. The CDR3 loop reads CASSYGYQETQYF. The CDR3 bases are TGTGCCAGCAGTTACGGCTACCAAGAGACCCAGTACTTC. This chain links TRBV6-5 with TRBJ2-5; D unclear. Trimming removed 2 bases from V and 0 bases from J, with 4 bases in between. The CDR3 has 13 residues. Germline values: CDR1 MNHEY, CDR2 SVGAGI.

This clonotype appeared a few times. The chain has TRBV12-3 or TRBV12-4 and TRBJ2-5, with 10 bases matching TRBD2. This CDR3 has 15 amino acids. Trimming took 3 bases from V and 5 from J; bases not matched to a gene: 6. DNA for the CDR3: TGTGCCAGCAGTTTTAGCGGGGGGCCTAGGGAGACCCAGTACTTC. Amino acids: CASSFSGGPRETQYF.